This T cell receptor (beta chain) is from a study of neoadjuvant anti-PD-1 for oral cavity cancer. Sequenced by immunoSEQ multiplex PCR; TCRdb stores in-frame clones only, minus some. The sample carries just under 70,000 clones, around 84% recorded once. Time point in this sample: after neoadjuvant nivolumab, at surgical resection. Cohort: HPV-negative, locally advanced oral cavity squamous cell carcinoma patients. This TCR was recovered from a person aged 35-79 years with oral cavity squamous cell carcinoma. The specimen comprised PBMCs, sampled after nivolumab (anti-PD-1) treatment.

CDR3 sequence: CASGQHNQPQHF. The CDR3 nucleotides are TGTGCCAGCGGACAGCACAATCAGCCCCAGCATTTT. The rearrangement uses TRBV6-1 and TRBJ1-5; D may be TRBD1 (6 bases). CDR3 size: 12 residues. V was shortened by 8 bases and J by 3 bases, with 8 bases between the two germline ends. Per germline, CDR1 MNHNS and CDR2 SASEGT.